This T cell receptor beta chain emerged from a study of blood T cells in healthy people across ages. This clonotype was seen just once. The antigen remains undetermined. Primed by a sample-barcoded 5' primer and a J-beta primer mix, a second PCR proceeded for 7 to 11 cycles. All cDNA molecules were each tagged by a template-switch adaptor with 12 random nucleotides. TCRdb reprocessed the 5' RACE reads with MiXCR, giving one entry per CDR3 protein. This sample has about 640,000 distinct CDR3 sequences, with about 30% found just once. The length of the CDR3 is 15 residues. The trim removed 6 bases at V and 2 bases at J, leaving 10 bases unmatched. Germline V CDR1 and CDR2: MNHNY, SVGAGI (reference sequence). Study-level results: The study lacked donor CMV status, which possibly confounded expanded clonotype changes.

Input material: blood. The receptor comes from a woman aged 80 or over in good health. This chain connects TRBV6-6 to TRBJ2-7, with 7 nucleotides matching TRBD1. The CDR3 region has the DNA TGTGCCAGCAGCTCGGGGACAGTACTTACCTACGAGCAGTACTTC. Translated: CASSSGTVLTYEQYF.